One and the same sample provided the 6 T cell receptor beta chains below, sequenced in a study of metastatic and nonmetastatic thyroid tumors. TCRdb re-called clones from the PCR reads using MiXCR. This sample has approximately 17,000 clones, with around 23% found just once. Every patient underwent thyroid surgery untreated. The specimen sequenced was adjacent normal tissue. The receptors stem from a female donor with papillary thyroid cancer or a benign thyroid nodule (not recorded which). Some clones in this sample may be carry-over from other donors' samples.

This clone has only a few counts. The CDR3 reads CASSKRQGSSYEQYF. The CDR3 DNA follows: TGTGCCAGCAGTAAAAGACAGGGAAGCTCCTACGAGCAGTACTTC. The chain combines TRBV6-1 with TRBJ2-7; 7 bases match TRBD1. The CDR3 runs to 15 residues. V shed 5 bases and J 0 bases; nucleotides not matched to a gene: 7. The germline gives CDR1 MNHNS, CDR2 SASEGT.

The DNA of the CDR3 is TGTGCCAGCAGCTTAGTGTTTGGCACTGAAGCTTTCTTT. The encoded protein is CASSLVFGTEAFF. This chain uses TRBV7-9 with TRBJ1-1; D remains ambiguous. Germline V CDR1 and CDR2: SEHNR, FQNEAQ (reference sequence). Deletions cut 1 base from V and 4 bases from J, with 7 bases between. The CDR3 contains 13 residues.

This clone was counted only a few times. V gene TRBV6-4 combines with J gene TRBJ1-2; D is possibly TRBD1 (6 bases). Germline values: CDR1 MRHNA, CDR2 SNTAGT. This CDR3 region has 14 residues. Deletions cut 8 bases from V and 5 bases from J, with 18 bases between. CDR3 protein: CASAPGGQPYGYTF. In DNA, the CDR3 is TGTGCCAGCGCACCGGGGGGGCAGCCTTATGGCTACACCTTC.

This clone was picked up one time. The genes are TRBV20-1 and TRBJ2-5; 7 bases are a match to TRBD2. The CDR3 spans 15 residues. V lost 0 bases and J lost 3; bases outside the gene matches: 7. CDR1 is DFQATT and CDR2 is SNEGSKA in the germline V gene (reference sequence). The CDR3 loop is CSARDMAAGEETQYF. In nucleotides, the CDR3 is TGCAGTGCTAGAGATATGGCGGCGGGGGAAGAGACCCAGTACTTC.

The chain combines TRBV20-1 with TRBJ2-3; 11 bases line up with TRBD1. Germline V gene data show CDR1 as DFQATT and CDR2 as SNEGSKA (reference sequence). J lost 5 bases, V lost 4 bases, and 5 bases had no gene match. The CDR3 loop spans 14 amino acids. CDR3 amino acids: CSATDRGQGDTQYF. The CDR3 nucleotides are TGCAGTGCTACGGACAGGGGGCAGGGAGATACGCAGTATTTT.

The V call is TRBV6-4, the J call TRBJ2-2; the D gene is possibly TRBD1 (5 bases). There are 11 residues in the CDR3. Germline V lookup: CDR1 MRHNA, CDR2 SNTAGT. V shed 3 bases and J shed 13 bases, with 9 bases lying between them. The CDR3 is CASSEAGLLFF. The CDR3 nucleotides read TGTGCCAGCAGTGAGGCAGGGCTGCTGTTTTTT.